The source of this TCR beta chain is a study of T cells in localized non-small cell lung cancer. Using immunoSEQ multiplex PCR, the repertoire was profiled, and TCRdb retains in-frame clones only, with some absent. The sample lists about 1,600 clones; 20% to 25% were seen once. CDR1 is SGHNT and CDR2 is YENEEA in the germline V gene. V lost 5 bases and J lost 0; bases outside the gene matches: 3. This CDR3 is 15 amino acids long. This clone turned up a few times. The antigen is undetermined. Findings of the study overall: Uninvolved nearby lung showed the greatest T cell clonality, exceeding that found in tumor.

The V call is TRBV11-3, the J call TRBJ1-4; 7 bases map to TRBD1. The sample consisted of lung tumor tissue, taken before any cancer treatment. The TCR was taken from a male donor at least 60 years old with stage I lung adenocarcinoma. The CDR3 sequence is CASSKTGPTNEKLFF. CDR3 DNA sequence: TGTGCCAGCAGCAAGACAGGGCCAACTAATGAAAAACTGTTTTTT.